One sample yielded the 5 T cell receptor beta chains listed below, sequenced in a study of CD8 T cells in ankylosing spondylitis. MiXCR, run by TCRdb on the 5' RACE reads, gives a single entry per CDR3 protein. This sample has roughly 280,000 distinct CDR3 sequences, with around 20% found just once. The sample was blood, either unsorted or a sorted T cell fraction (not recorded which). The receptors originated from a male donor with ankylosing spondylitis or in good health (not recorded which).

This clonotype was counted between two and nine times. This chain links TRBV20-1 with TRBJ2-1; tentatively, D is TRBD2 (7 bases). The CDR3 is 18 amino acids. CDR1 DFQATT and CDR2 SNEGSKA come from the germline V gene (reference sequence). V was pared by 0 bases and J by 4 bases, with 22 bases between. CDR3 nucleotide sequence: TGCAGTGCTAGAGACCTCTTGGGGGGGGGGCCGAATTACAATGAGCAGTTCTTC. This codes for CSARDLLGGGPNYNEQFF.

The rearrangement uses TRBV27 and TRBJ2-1; TRBD2 agrees at 7 bases. The V segment lost 1 base and the J segment 4 bases; nucleotides outside the gene matches: 13. Germline CDR1 MNHEY, CDR2 SMNVEV (reference sequence). This CDR3 has 18 residues. The CDR3 reads CASSLFWSRGRGYNEQFF. Here the CDR3 DNA reads TGTGCCAGCAGTTTATTTTGGTCGCGCGGGAGAGGGTACAATGAGCAGTTCTTC.

This clonotype has just a few counts. V is TRBV12-3 or TRBV12-4 and J is TRBJ1-2, with 10 bases lining up with TRBD1. The V segment lost 8 bases and the J segment 5 bases; nucleotides outside the gene matches: 5. The CDR3 contains 13 residues. The CDR3 nucleotides read TGTGCCAGCGGGACAGGGGAAGAGTATGGCTACACCTTC. It is translated as CASGTGEEYGYTF.

This clonotype was detected many times. This sequence joins TRBV29-1 and TRBJ1-1; D is unclear. V was shortened by 4 bases and J by 6 bases, with 15 bases between the two germline ends. Germline-derived CDR1 and CDR2 are SQVTM and ANQGSEA. This CDR3 spans 13 amino acids. The CDR3 reads CSVGASANSEAFF. The CDR3 nucleotides read TGCAGCGTTGGAGCGAGTGCTAACTCTGAAGCTTTCTTT.

The chain links TRBV5-1 to TRBJ2-3; D is ambiguous. The V gene's germline CDR1 is SGHRS and CDR2 YFSETQ. The CDR3 spans 14 residues. V was trimmed by 0 bases and J by 4 bases, leaving 9 bases between them. In DNA form, the CDR3 reads TGCGCCAGCAGCTTGGCTGATGGGGCAGATACGCAGTATTTT. The encoded protein is CASSLADGADTQYF.